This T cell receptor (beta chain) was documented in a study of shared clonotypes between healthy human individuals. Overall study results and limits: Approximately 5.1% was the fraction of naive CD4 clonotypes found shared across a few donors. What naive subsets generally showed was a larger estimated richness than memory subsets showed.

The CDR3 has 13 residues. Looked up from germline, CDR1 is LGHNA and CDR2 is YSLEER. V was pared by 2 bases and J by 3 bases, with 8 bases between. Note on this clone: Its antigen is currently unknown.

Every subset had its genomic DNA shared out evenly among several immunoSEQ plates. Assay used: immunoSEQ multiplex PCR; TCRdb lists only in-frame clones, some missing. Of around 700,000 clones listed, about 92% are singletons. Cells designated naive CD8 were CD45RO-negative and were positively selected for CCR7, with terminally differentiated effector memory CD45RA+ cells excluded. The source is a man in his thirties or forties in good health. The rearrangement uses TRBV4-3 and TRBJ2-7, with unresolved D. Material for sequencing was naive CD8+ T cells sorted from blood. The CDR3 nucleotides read TGCGCCAGCAGCCAATTCACCAACTACGAGCAGTACTTC. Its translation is CASSQFTNYEQYF.